Shown below are 13 T cell receptor beta chains from a single sample sequenced in a study of cytomegalovirus exposure and HLA in healthy donors. PCR primers comprised 60 Vbeta and 13 Jbeta primers. Only in-frame clones appear in the TCRdb table, and some are missing; sequencing was by immunoSEQ multiplex PCR. The table records around 130,000 clones, around 80% of them present only once. The sequenced sample consisted of PBMCs. The source of these receptors is a man over 45 in good health and CMV-seronegative.

The chain employs TRBV4-1 and TRBJ2-3; 9 bases are a match to TRBD1. The CDR3 is made up of 18 amino acids. V trimming: 1 base; J trimming: 0 bases; junction bases outside the gene matches: 8. Germline values: CDR1 MGHRA, CDR2 YSYEKL. In DNA form, the CDR3 reads TGCGCCAGCAGCCAAGCGGTACCGGGACAGGGAAGCACAGATACGCAGTATTTT. Protein product: CASSQAVPGQGSTDTQYF.

This rearrangement joins TRBV19 to TRBJ1-3; no clear D gene. CDR3 length equals 16 residues. V was shortened by 5 bases and J by 0 bases, with 14 bases between the two germline ends. Germline CDR1 and CDR2: LNHDA and SQIVND (reference sequence). CDR3 amino acids: CASSLRRRDSGNTIYF. As DNA, the CDR3 is TGTGCCAGTAGTCTCCGTAGGAGGGACTCTGGAAACACCATATATTTT.

V usage is TRBV9 and J usage is TRBJ2-1, with 8 positions matching TRBD2. This CDR3 spans 16 amino acids. Germline V gene lookup returns CDR1 SGDLS and CDR2 YYNGEE. V shed 0 bases, J shed 4 bases, and the junction held 6 bases outside the gene matches. The CDR3 DNA sequence: TGTGCCAGCAGCGTAGGGGGCGGGGGGACATACAATGAGCAGTTCTTC. Its translation: CASSVGGGGTYNEQFF.

This chain links TRBV7-6 with TRBJ2-7, with 7 bases identical to TRBD2. With 5 bases clipped from V and 3 bases from J, the junction kept 7 bases outside the gene matches. The germline V gene has CDR1 SGHVS and CDR2 FNYEAQ. This CDR3 region has 14 residues. The CDR3 DNA reads TGTGCCAGCAGCGAGTGGGAGGGCGGCTACGAGCAGTACTTC. Protein sequence: CASSEWEGGYEQYF.

The chain recombines TRBV5-5 with TRBJ1-5; D is undetermined. The V and J ends lost 0 bases and 7 bases respectively, with 8 bases between them. CDR1 and CDR2 from the germline V gene are SGHKS and YYEKEE (reference sequence). The CDR3 extends over 13 amino acids. In DNA, the CDR3 is TGTGCCAGCAGCTTGGAACATAACCAGCCCCAGCATTTT. Its translation: CASSLEHNQPQHF.

The chain uses TRBV10-3 and TRBJ2-7; possibly TRBD2 for D (7 bases). This CDR3 has 13 amino acids. The germline V gene encodes CDR1 ENHRY and CDR2 SYGVKD. This CDR3 reads CATRGASSYEQYF. CDR3 coding DNA: TGTGCAACACGGGGGGCGAGCTCCTACGAGCAGTACTTC.

The table lists this clone with a few counts. The chain has TRBV5-1 and TRBJ1-1; TRBD1 matches 9 bases. This CDR3 has 15 amino acids. CDR1 and CDR2 from the germline V gene are SGHRS and YFSETQ. Trimming cost V 2 bases and J 1 base; bases outside gene matches: 3. DNA for the CDR3: TGCGCCAGCAGCTTAGTGACAGGGGGGAACACTGAAGCTTTCTTT. This sequence encodes CASSLVTGGNTEAFF.

The chain combines TRBV6-1 with TRBJ1-1, with 7 bases matching TRBD1. This CDR3 has 15 amino acids. Germline assignment: CDR1 MNHNS and CDR2 SASEGT. V lost 6 bases to trimming and J lost 0 bases; unmatched junction nucleotides: 7. For the CDR3, the DNA is TGTGCCAGCAGGGGTCACAGGGGAATGAACACTGAAGCTTTCTTT. Its translation is CASRGHRGMNTEAFF.

This CDR3 is CASSPGDSPMDTQYF. CDR3 in DNA: TGCGCCAGCAGCCCAGGGGATAGCCCGATGGATACGCAGTATTTT. V usage is TRBV4-3 and J usage is TRBJ2-3; weak D call: TRBD1 (6 bases). The germline V gene has CDR1 LGHNA and CDR2 YSLEER. V was trimmed by 4 bases and J by 6 bases, leaving 17 bases between them. This CDR3 is 15 amino acids long.

The V call is TRBV4-1, the J call TRBJ1-3; weak D call: TRBD1 (6 bases). Trimming left V 5 bases short and J 5 bases short, with 16 bases between. Germline-derived CDR1 and CDR2 are MGHRA and YSYEKL. The CDR3 contains 15 residues. The CDR3: CASSVLTGYRNTIYF. The CDR3 nucleotides read TGCGCCAGCAGCGTCCTAACAGGGTACCGAAACACCATATATTTT.

The chain has TRBV7-2 and TRBJ1-4; 11 bases are a match to TRBD1. V dropped 5 bases and J dropped 7; count of bases not matched to a gene: 3. Germline V gene lookup returns CDR1 SGHTA and CDR2 FQGNSA. The CDR3 length is 14 residues. DNA for the CDR3: TGTGCCAGCAGCATGGACAGGGGGCGTGAAAAACTGTTTTTT. This encodes CASSMDRGREKLFF.

In this sample, this clone turned up once. The chain combines TRBV5-1 with TRBJ1-2; D ambiguous. Germline lookup yields CDR1 SGHRS and CDR2 YFSETQ. The CDR3 has 14 residues. V shed 0 bases and J shed 3 bases, with 9 bases lying between them. The CDR3 protein is CASSLATTDYGYTF. The CDR3 DNA sequence: TGCGCCAGCAGCTTGGCGACAACAGACTATGGCTACACCTTC. Full variable domain (missing parts from reference TRBV5-1 and TRBJ1-2): KAGVTQTPRYLIKTRGQQVTLSCSPISGHRSVSWYQQTPGQGLQFLFEYFSETQRNKGNFPGRFSGRQFSNSRSEMNVSTLELGDSALYLCASSLATTDYGYTFGSGTRLTVV.

V and J are TRBV6-1 and TRBJ2-1, with D perhaps TRBD2 (5 bases). V was shortened by 6 bases and J by 7 bases, with 19 bases between the two germline ends. Germline V CDR1 and CDR2: MNHNS, SASEGT. CDR3 size: 15 residues. The CDR3 DNA sequence: TGTGCCAGCAGCCCAGCAGGAGCCCCGGGGAATGAGCAGTTCTTC. This codes for CASSPAGAPGNEQFF.